The 18 T cell receptor beta chains in this list originate from one sample, sequenced in a study of blood T cell repertoires in COVID-19. Assay: immunoSEQ multiplex PCR; the TCRdb copy retains only in-frame clones and omits some. The sample carries approximately 400,000 clones, approximately 90% recorded once. Sequenced sample: PBMCs or T cells enriched from blood (not recorded which). Receptor source: a young woman who had recovered from COVID-19.

This sequence joins TRBV2 and TRBJ2-1, with D possibly being TRBD2 (6 bases). Trimming shortened V by 10 bases and J by 9 bases, and 19 bases separated the two germline ends. The CDR3 is 13 residues long. Germline loops: CDR1 SNHLY, CDR2 FYNNEI. CDR3 sequence reads: CAIRLGPLGEQFF. CDR3 coding DNA: TGTGCCATTAGACTAGGCCCTTTGGGTGAGCAGTTCTTC. Combining the CDR3 with reference TRBV2 and TRBJ2-1 gives the whole variable domain EPEVTQTPSHQVTQMGQEVILRCVPISNHLYFYWYRQILGQKVEFLVSFYNNEISEKSEIFDDQFSVERPDGSNFTLKIRSTKLEDSAMYFCAIRLGPLGEQFFGPGTRLTVL.

This rearrangement joins TRBV27 to TRBJ2-5; 8 nucleotides agree with TRBD2. From germline, CDR1 is MNHEY and CDR2 SMNVEV (reference sequence). This CDR3 has 14 amino acids. V gave up 5 bases and J gave up 5 bases; unmatched junction bases: 7. CDR3 region: CASSTTGLAETQYF. The CDR3 nucleotides are TGTGCCAGCAGTACCACCGGACTAGCCGAGACCCAGTACTTC.

This chain connects TRBV9 to TRBJ2-1; 10 bases are shared with TRBD2. This CDR3 spans 14 amino acids. Trimming removed 2 bases from V and 9 bases from J; junction bases left unmatched: 5. Germline assignment: CDR1 SGDLS and CDR2 YYNGEE. For the CDR3, the DNA is TGTGCCAGCAGCGTCGGGACTAGCGAATTTGAGCAGTTCTTC. Translating it yields CASSVGTSEFEQFF.

The V call is TRBV9, the J call TRBJ2-1; TRBD2 aligns across 12 bases. J lost 8 bases, V lost 8 bases, and 5 bases had no gene match. This CDR3 has 13 residues. Looked up from germline, CDR1 is SGDLS and CDR2 is YYNGEE. CDR3 bases: TGTGCCAGTGGGACTAGCGGGCCCCATGAGCAGTTCTTC. Translation gives CASGTSGPHEQFF.

The genes are TRBV6-4 and TRBJ2-1; 13 positions agree with TRBD2. Per germline, CDR1 MRHNA and CDR2 SNTAGT. The CDR3 consists of 15 residues. J gave up 9 bases and V 2 bases, and 4 bases lay outside the gene matches. DNA of the CDR3: TGTGCCAGCAGTGACGGGACTAGCGGGATTCGTGAGCAGTTCTTC. It is translated as CASSDGTSGIREQFF.

This clone occurred once. The V call is TRBV4-3, the J call TRBJ2-3, with TRBD1 matching over 9 bases. Germline loops: CDR1 LGHNA, CDR2 YSLEER. Trimming at V came to 1 base and at J to 6 bases, leaving 11 bases not matched to a gene. The CDR3 runs 17 residues. CDR3 sequence: CASSQVLGQGSSDTQYF. The DNA of the CDR3 is TGCGCCAGCAGCCAAGTCCTTGGACAGGGGAGCAGCGATACGCAGTATTTT.

The V and J genes are TRBV4-2 and TRBJ2-2; D is possibly TRBD2 (5 bases). Trimming stripped 3 bases from V and 4 bases from J, with 18 bases between. Looked up from germline, CDR1 is LGHNA and CDR2 is YNFKEQ. CDR3 length: 17 amino acids. CDR3 sequence: CASSHASGTRGTGELFF. As DNA, the CDR3 is TGTGCCAGCAGCCACGCCTCGGGTACTCGGGGCACCGGGGAGCTGTTTTTT.

The rearrangement uses TRBV10-3 and TRBJ1-1; D is perhaps TRBD1 (5 bases). CDR3 size: 13 residues. Germline V gene lookup returns CDR1 ENHRY and CDR2 SYGVKD. Trimming cost V 3 bases and J 11 bases, with 16 bases left between them. The DNA of the CDR3 is TGTGCCATCAGTGACGGGGGGACTGCAGATGCTTTCTTT. Its protein is CAISDGGTADAFF.

This chain connects TRBV18 to TRBJ1-1, with no clear D. The CDR3 extends over 15 amino acids. Looked up from germline, CDR1 is KGHSH and CDR2 is LQKENI. V lost 2 bases, J lost 5 bases, and 15 bases lay in between. The CDR3 here is CASSPGERVLTEAFF. The CDR3 coding sequence is TGTGCCAGCTCACCAGGGGAGAGAGTCTTAACTGAAGCTTTCTTT.

The chain joins TRBV19 to TRBJ2-3; the match to TRBD1 covers 8 bases. After removal of 4 bases from V and 4 bases from J, the junction contained 7 bases not matched to a gene. The length of the CDR3 is 15 residues. CDR1 LNHDA and CDR2 SQIVND come from the germline V gene (reference sequence). In nucleotides, the CDR3 is TGTGCCAGTAGTACGCTCCAGGGGGCTGCAGATACGCAGTATTTT. Translation gives CASSTLQGAADTQYF.

The chain has TRBV5-4 and TRBJ2-1; tentatively, D is TRBD2 (5 bases). The CDR3 loop spans 15 amino acids. V lost 4 bases and J lost 5, with 16 bases in between. Germline V gene sequence: CDR1 SGHNT, CDR2 YYREEE (reference sequence). In nucleotides, the CDR3 is TGTGCCAGCAGCCCGGGGAGCCCACGAAACAATGAGCAGTTCTTC. Translating it yields CASSPGSPRNNEQFF.

The count of this clone is one. The chain combines TRBV9 with TRBJ2-2; tentative D call: TRBD2 (5 bases). The CDR3 runs 15 residues. Trimming cost V 3 bases and J 5 bases, with 14 bases left between them. The germline V gene has CDR1 SGDLS and CDR2 YYNGEE. CDR3 bases: TGTGCCAGCAGCGCTAGCCAGGTGGGGACCGGGGAGCTGTTTTTT. Amino acids: CASSASQVGTGELFF.

The chain employs TRBV23-1 and TRBJ2-7; weak D call: TRBD1 (6 bases). TRBV23-1 is labeled an ORF, and its function is uncertain. The CDR3 consists of 12 residues. V was shortened by 7 bases and J by 6 bases, with 13 bases between the two germline ends. The CDR3 DNA is TGCGCCAGCAATTTACAGGGAATCGAGCAGTACTTC. Amino acid sequence: CASNLQGIEQYF.

This chain connects TRBV7-2 to TRBJ1-1; D possibly corresponds to TRBD1 (5 bases). Germline CDR1 SGHTA, CDR2 FQGNSA. The CDR3 is made up of 14 amino acids. The V end was cut by 0 bases, the J end by 1 base, with 6 bases between. The CDR3: CASSLATANTEAFF. The CDR3 DNA sequence: TGTGCCAGCAGCTTAGCGACAGCGAACACTGAAGCTTTCTTT.

V is TRBV6-5 and J is TRBJ1-2; D is unclear. The CDR3 is 13 amino acids. V was cut by 5 bases and J by 4 bases, with 11 bases left in between. Germline V lookup: CDR1 MNHEY, CDR2 SVGAGI. The CDR3 region has the DNA TGTGCCAGCAGTCCCACAGCCCTCTATGGCTACACCTTC. It specifies CASSPTALYGYTF.

This rearrangement joins TRBV2 to TRBJ1-2, with 7 bases aligning to TRBD1. V shed 4 bases, J shed 2 bases, and the junction held 7 bases outside the gene matches. The CDR3 is 15 residues long. Per the germline V gene, CDR1 is SNHLY and CDR2 is FYNNEI. The CDR3 DNA follows: TGTGCCAGCAGTGGACAGGGAAGGGGAAACTATGGCTACACCTTC. Translation gives CASSGQGRGNYGYTF.

This sequence joins TRBV19 and TRBJ2-7; the match to TRBD1 covers 7 bases. CDR1 and CDR2 (germline): LNHDA, SQIVND (reference sequence). This CDR3 region has 16 residues. Trimming cost V 3 bases and J 2 bases; bases outside gene matches: 10. DNA for the CDR3: TGTGCCAGTAGTATTAGCGAGGGGGCAGGAACCTACGAGCAGTACTTC. It encodes CASSISEGAGTYEQYF. Full variable domain (remainder filled in from reference TRBV19 and TRBJ2-7): DGGITQSPKYLFRKEGQNVTLSCEQNLNHDAMYWYRQDPGQGLRLIYYSQIVNDFQKGDIAEGYSVSREKKESFPLTVTSAQKNPTAFYLCASSISEGAGTYEQYFGPGTRLTVT.

The chain recombines TRBV7-9 with TRBJ1-1, with 8 bases identical to TRBD1. V was pared by 2 bases and J by 5 bases, with 10 bases of the junction left unmatched. The CDR3 consists of 16 residues. Germline V CDR1 and CDR2: SEHNR, FQNEAQ (reference sequence). The CDR3 DNA reads as TGTGCCAGCAGCTTATCCCCCGGACAGGGAGGTACTGAAGCTTTCTTT. Its translation is CASSLSPGQGGTEAFF.